What follows are 5 T cell receptor beta chains derived from one specimen sequenced in a study of cytomegalovirus exposure and HLA in healthy donors. Both 60 Vbeta primers and 13 Jbeta primers went into the PCR. Clones were read by immunoSEQ multiplex PCR, and TCRdb kept only the in-frame ones, dropping some. This table holds around 110,000 clones, over 70% found once. Material: PBMCs. The source is a female donor in good health and CMV-seronegative.

The chain has TRBV7-6 and TRBJ2-3; tentatively, D is TRBD1 (6 bases). The CDR3 is 15 amino acids. CDR1 and CDR2 (germline): SGHVS, FNYEAQ. V was shortened by 5 bases and J by 1 base, with 13 bases between the two germline ends. The CDR3 here is CASSPNRAGTDTQYF. CDR3 nucleotides: TGTGCCAGCAGCCCGAACAGGGCGGGCACAGATACGCAGTATTTT.

The rearrangement uses TRBV11-3 and TRBJ2-1, with a weak D call TRBD2 (6 bases). The ends were cut back, 3 bases at V and 1 base at J, with 10 bases in the middle. The CDR3 loop spans 15 amino acids. Germline V CDR1 and CDR2: SGHNT, YENEEA. CDR3 DNA: TGTGCCAGCAGCTTGGAGGGGAATTCCTACAATGAGCAGTTCTTC. This gives the protein CASSLEGNSYNEQFF.

V is TRBV4-1 and J is TRBJ1-5; the match to TRBD1 covers 9 bases. The CDR3 length is 14 residues. The V and J ends lost 5 bases and 5 bases, in that order; junction bases with no gene match: 4. Germline V gene lookup returns CDR1 MGHRA and CDR2 YSYEKL. CDR3 amino acids: CASSLNRGHQPQHF. DNA for the CDR3: TGCGCCAGCAGCTTGAACAGGGGGCATCAGCCCCAGCATTTT.

The gene calls are TRBV5-5 and TRBJ1-1; unclear D gene. The germline CDR1 and CDR2 sequences are SGHKS and YYEKEE (reference sequence). CDR3 length: 16 amino acids. Trimming left V 0 bases short and J 1 base short, with 13 bases between. In nucleotides, the CDR3 is TGTGCCAGCAGCTTGGCCCCGGGGAGAGGGAACACTGAAGCTTTCTTT. Translated: CASSLAPGRGNTEAFF.

The gene calls are TRBV5-4 and TRBJ2-2; 8 bases match TRBD2. Germline trimming cut 0 bases from V and 1 base from J; bases unmatched to any gene: 2. The CDR3 length is 16 residues. Per the germline V gene, CDR1 is SGHNT and CDR2 is YYREEE (reference sequence). DNA of the CDR3: TGTGCCAGCAGCTTGGAGCGGGGGAGGAACACCGGGGAGCTGTTTTTT. Its protein is CASSLERGRNTGELFF.